The entry that follows covers one T cell receptor beta chain sequence. Sequenced by immunoSEQ multiplex PCR; TCRdb stores in-frame clones only, minus some. This table holds 150,000 to 200,000 clones, around 85% found once. Germline assignment: CDR1 SQVTM and CDR2 ANQGSEA. The CDR3 has 13 amino acids. V shed 7 bases and J 9 bases; nucleotides not matched to a gene: 12. The data are from a study of blood T cell repertoires in COVID-19. This chain joins TRBV29-1 and TRBJ2-1, with 7 nucleotides matching TRBD1. The receptor's source is a man aged 55 to 70 with active or convalescent COVID-19. Sequencing used peripheral blood. The CDR3 is CSANRGQMGEQFF. CDR3 DNA sequence: TGCAGCGCTAACAGGGGCCAGATGGGTGAGCAGTTCTTC.